The clone carrying this TCR beta chain showed up many times. Its antigen is undetermined. The data derive from a study of T-cell reconstitution after alpha-beta-depleted transplantation in children. Study findings and constraints: When one year had passed after transplant, most T-cell counts and diversity came from newly produced T cells. High day-60 TCRbeta diversity in some patients came from surviving recipient T cells and thymic progenitors. Expanded clones from the graft, numbering several hundred, reportedly supplied alpha-beta T cells about two months after transplant.

Construction of the TCRbeta library involved unique molecular identifiers. MiXCR was run by TCRdb on the PCR reads, yielding one entry per CDR3 protein. The data hold around 300,000 distinct CDR3 sequences, with around a tenth observed a single time. Trimming removed 6 bases at V and 5 bases at J, with 11 bases between. Germline loops: CDR1 DFQATT, CDR2 SNEGSKA (reference sequence). There are 12 residues in the CDR3. The source of this sequence is a male patient between 2 and 15 years old who had a stem cell transplant for chronic granulomatous disease, so the T cells may come from the graft donor. The rearrangement joins TRBV20-1 to TRBJ1-5, with a tentative D call TRBD1 (5 bases). Sequencing used peripheral blood, obtained 180 days after TCRalphabeta/CD19-depleted stem cell transplant. CDR3 nucleotide sequence: TGCAGTGCAGAAGAAGGGGATCAGCCCCAGCATTTT. Its protein is CSAEEGDQPQHF.